This T cell receptor beta chain came from a study of blood T cell repertoires in COVID-19. Study-level information: Samples came from the United States, Italy and Spain, spanning acute and convalescent COVID-19. Nucleic acid was either cDNA or gDNA, and it came from T cells, B-cell-depleted T cells, or PBMCs.

As processed by the authors: From reference gene primer amplification, estimates of nucleated cell counts were derived. The data were produced by immunoSEQ multiplex PCR, yet TCRdb's version contains in-frame clones alone and is incomplete. D and trimming were read from the DNA, whereas the V and J calls and clone size are those reported in that table. Of more than 120,000 clones detected, 80% to 90% appear once; the ten largest clones hold 8.5% to 9%. After removal of 1 base from V and 7 bases from J, the junction contained 13 bases not matched to a gene. This CDR3 region has 18 residues. Looked up from germline, CDR1 is SGHAT and CDR2 is FQNNGV.

Sequenced: peripheral blood. This sequence was found in a woman aged 45 to 65 with active or convalescent COVID-19. The V and J genes are TRBV11-2 and TRBJ2-2; 9 bases match TRBD2. CDR3 bases: TGTGCCAGCAGCTTAGCGGGCCTTTTAGCGGGAGCGGTCGGGGAGCTGTTTTTT. Amino acid sequence: CASSLAGLLAGAVGELFF.